This T cell receptor (beta chain) was found in a study of blood T cells in healthy people across ages. The overall study: The capture of about one barcoded beta molecule per two T cells was achieved by template switching.

Comments on this clonotype: At one of its ends the junction is not consistent with the germline gene, which may arise from a read error.

Per germline, CDR1 SGHRS and CDR2 YFSETQ. The CDR3 sequence is 15 residues long. Using a J-beta primer mix together with a sample-barcoded 5' primer, a second PCR was run for about 7 to 12 cycles. All cDNA molecules were each tagged by a template-switch adaptor with 12 random nucleotides. One entry per CDR3 protein results from TCRdb running MiXCR on the 5' RACE reads. The table records hundreds of thousands of distinct CDR3 sequences, 56% of them present only once. Each sample yielded at least 5.5 micrograms of PBMC total RNA. Sequencing input: blood. The V call is TRBV5-1, the J call TRBJ2-1, with 9 bases identical to TRBD1. This clonotype was sampled from a man aged 35-49 years in good health. The CDR3 nucleotides are TGCGCCAGCAGCTTGGGGGGACAGGGCTACGATGAGCAGTTCTTC. Residues: CASSLGGQGYDEQFF.